This TCR beta chain was retrieved from a study of immune evolution from preneoplasia to lung adenocarcinoma. Germline lookup yields CDR1 KGHSH and CDR2 LQKENI. The CDR3 sequence is 13 residues long. V was trimmed by 3 bases and J by 2 bases, leaving 4 bases between them. Sequenced by immunoSEQ multiplex PCR; TCRdb stores in-frame clones only, minus some. The sample lists some 5,000 clones; about four fifths were seen once. This rearrangement joins TRBV18 to TRBJ2-2; D remains unclear. The specimen sequenced was FFPE minimally invasive lung adenocarcinoma tissue. The sequence derives from a person aged 60-79 years with lung adenocarcinoma. The CDR3 spells CASSPINTGELFF. The CDR3 DNA reads as TGTGCCAGCTCACCTATCAACACCGGGGAGCTGTTTTTT.